The clone carrying this T cell receptor (beta chain) came up a few times. The CDR3 extends over 14 amino acids. Deletions cut 6 bases from V and 6 bases from J, with 15 bases between. Germline CDR1 SNHLY, CDR2 FYNNEI. The table came from immunoSEQ multiplex PCR; TCRdb's copy has only in-frame clones and leaves some out. The table lists 350,000 or so clones, about four fifths of them singletons. The record originates from a study of blood T cell repertoires in COVID-19. The chain uses TRBV2 and TRBJ2-1; possible D gene TRBD2, 5 bases. This receptor was identified in a man aged 30 to 45 with active or convalescent COVID-19. The sample was peripheral blood. CDR3 region: CASRERLTGNEQFF. The DNA for the CDR3 is TGTGCCAGCAGAGAGCGACTAACGGGCAATGAGCAGTTCTTC.